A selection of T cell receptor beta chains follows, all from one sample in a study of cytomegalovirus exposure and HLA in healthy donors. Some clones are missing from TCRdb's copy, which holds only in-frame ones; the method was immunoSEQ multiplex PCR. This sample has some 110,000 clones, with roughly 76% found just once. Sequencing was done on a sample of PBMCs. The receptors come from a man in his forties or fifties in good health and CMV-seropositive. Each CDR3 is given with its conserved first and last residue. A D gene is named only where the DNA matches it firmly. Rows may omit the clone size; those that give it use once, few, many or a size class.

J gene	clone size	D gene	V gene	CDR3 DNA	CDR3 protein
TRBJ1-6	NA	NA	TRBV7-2	TGTGCCAGCAGCCCACAGGGATACTCACCCCTCCACTTT	CASSPQGYSPLHF
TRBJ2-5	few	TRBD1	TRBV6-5	TGTGCCAGCAGTTTCCGGGACAGGGGTGGAGAGACCCAGTACTTC	CASSFRDRGGETQYF
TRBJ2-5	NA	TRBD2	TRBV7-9	TGTGCCAGCAGCTCATCAGTAGCGGGGGGGATGGAGACCCAGTACTTC	CASSSSVAGGMETQYF
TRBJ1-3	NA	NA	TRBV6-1	TGTGCCAGCCGCCGGGGAGGAGATGGAAACACCATATATTTT	CASRRGGDGNTIYF
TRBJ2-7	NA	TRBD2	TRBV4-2	TGTGCCAGCAGCCAAGACAGGCGGACTCTCGGGGGGGAGCAGTACTTC	CASSQDRRTLGGEQYF
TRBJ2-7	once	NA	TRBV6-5	TGTGCCAGCAGTACTCGGACATTCTCCTACGAGCAGTACTTC	CASSTRTFSYEQYF
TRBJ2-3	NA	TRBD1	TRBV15	TGTGCCACCAGCAGAGAAACGGGGACAGGCCGGGGTAGAACAGATACGCAGTATTTT	CATSRETGTGRGRTDTQYF
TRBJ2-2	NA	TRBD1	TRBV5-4	TGTGCCAGCAGCTTGCCGGGACAGGGTAGCACCGGGGAGCTGTTTTTT	CASSLPGQGSTGELFF
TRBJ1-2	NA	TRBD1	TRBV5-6	TGTGCCAGCAGTTCACAGGGGGCGGATGGCTACACCTTC	CASSSQGADGYTF
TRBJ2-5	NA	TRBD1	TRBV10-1	TGCGCCAGCAGTGGGGGACAGCGGCGGGAGACCCAGTACTTC	CASSGGQRRETQYF
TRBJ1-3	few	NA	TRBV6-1	TGTGCCAGCGGGGGAGGCTCGGGAAACACCATATATTTT	CASGGGSGNTIYF
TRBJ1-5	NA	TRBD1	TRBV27	TGTGCCAGCAGTTTAGACAGGGCAAGCAATCAGCCCCAGCATTTT	CASSLDRASNQPQHF
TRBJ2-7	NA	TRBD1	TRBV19	TGTGCCAGTAGTATAAGTGGGACAGGGACTCACGAGCAGTACTTC	CASSISGTGTHEQYF
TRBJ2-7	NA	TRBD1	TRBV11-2	TGTGCCAGCAGCTTCGGGGCAGGGGGAGTCAACGAGCAGTACTTC	CASSFGAGGVNEQYF
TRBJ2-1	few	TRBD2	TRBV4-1	TGCGCCAGCAGGACTAGCGGTTCCTACAATGAGCAGTTCTTC	CASRTSGSYNEQFF
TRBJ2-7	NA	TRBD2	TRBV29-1	TGCAGCGTTGAAGATAGAGCTAGCGGGAGTTACGAGCAGTACTTC	CSVEDRASGSYEQYF
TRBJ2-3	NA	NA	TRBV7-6	TGTGCCAGCAGCTTGGGGGGGGCGGGCACAGATACGCAGTATTTT	CASSLGGAGTDTQYF
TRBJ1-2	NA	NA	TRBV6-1	TGTGCCAGCAGTGAGAGTACAGGGAACTATGGCTACACCTTC	CASSESTGNYGYTF
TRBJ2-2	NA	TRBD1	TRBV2	TGTGCCAGCAGTGAAATTTTGGGACAGGGGTTCTCCGGGGAGCTGTTTTTT	CASSEILGQGFSGELFF
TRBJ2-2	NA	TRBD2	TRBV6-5	TGTGCCAGCGAGGAGAGCAGGGACTACCTCGGGGAGCTGTTTTTT	CASEESRDYLGELFF
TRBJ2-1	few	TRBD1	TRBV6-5	TGTGCCAGCAGGGCCGGGACAGGAGACAATGAGCAGTTCTTC	CASRAGTGDNEQFF
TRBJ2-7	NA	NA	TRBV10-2	TGCGCCAGCAGCGCGGGACAGACCTACGAGCAGTACTTC	CASSAGQTYEQYF
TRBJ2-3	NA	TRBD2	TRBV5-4	TGTGCCAGCAGCGACCTTCTGGCTAGCGGGAGGTCAGATACGCAGTATTTT	CASSDLLASGRSDTQYF
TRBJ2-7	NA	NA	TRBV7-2	TGTGCCAGCAGCTTCCGAGGTAGCGGCCCACACGAGCAGTACTTC	CASSFRGSGPHEQYF
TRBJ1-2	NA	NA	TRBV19	TGTGCCAGTAGTCGCGGCCAGGGAGGCTATGGCTACACCTTC	CASSRGQGGYGYTF
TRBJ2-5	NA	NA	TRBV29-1	TGCAGCGTTGAAGCATTAACAGACCAAGAGACCCAGTACTTC	CSVEALTDQETQYF
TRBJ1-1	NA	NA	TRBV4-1	TGCGCCAGCAGAACCCCCTGGCAGGGCCTCCGTGGCACTGAAGCTTTCTTT	CASRTPWQGLRGTEAFF
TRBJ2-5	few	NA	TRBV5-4	TGTGCCAGCAGCTTGGCCAGCGGTCGCCAAGAGACCCAGTACTTC	CASSLASGRQETQYF
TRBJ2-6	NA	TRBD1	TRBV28	TGTGCCAGCAGTTCGACAGGGTACGGGGCCAACGTCCTGACTTTC	CASSSTGYGANVLTF
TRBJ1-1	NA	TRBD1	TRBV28	TGTGCCAGCAGCGGCTCCGGGACAGGGGGTCTCACTGAAGCTTTCTTT	CASSGSGTGGLTEAFF
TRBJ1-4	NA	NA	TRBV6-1	TGTGCCAGCAGTGAGCTCAGGGTTTTGGGTGAAAAACTGTTTTTT	CASSELRVLGEKLFF
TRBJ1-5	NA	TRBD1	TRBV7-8	TGTGCCAGCAGCGCACAGGGGAATCAGCCCCAGCATTTT	CASSAQGNQPQHF
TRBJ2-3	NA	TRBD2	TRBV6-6	TGTGCCAGCAGTCCGGGACTAGCGGGAGACACAGATACGCAGTATTTT	CASSPGLAGDTDTQYF
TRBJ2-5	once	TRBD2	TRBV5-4	TGTGCCAGCAGCCTTAGCGGGGGGCAAGAGACCCAGTACTTC	CASSLSGGQETQYF
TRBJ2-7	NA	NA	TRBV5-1	TGCGCCAGCAGCCCGGGCTACGAGCAGTACTTC	CASSPGYEQYF
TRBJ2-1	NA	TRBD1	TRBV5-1	TGCGCCAGCAGGGGGACAGGGGGGTCCTACAATGAGCAGTTCTTC	CASRGTGGSYNEQFF
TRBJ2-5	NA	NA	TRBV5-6	TGTGCCAGCAGCTTGGCTAGCGCAGGAGAGACCCAGTACTTC	CASSLASAGETQYF
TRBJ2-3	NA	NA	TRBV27	TGTGCCAGCCAACTACTAGCTCCTTCCCCGACAGATACGCAGTATTTT	CASQLLAPSPTDTQYF
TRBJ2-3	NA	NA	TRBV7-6	TGTGCCAGCAGCTTAACCGGGGTGGATACGCAGTATTTT	CASSLTGVDTQYF
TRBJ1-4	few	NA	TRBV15	TGTGCCACCAGCCCGGACAGTTCTGCTAATGAAAAACTGTTTTTT	CATSPDSSANEKLFF
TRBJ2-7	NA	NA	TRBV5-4	TGTGCCAGCAGCTTGTTCAGTGGGCGCGAGCAGTACTTC	CASSLFSGREQYF